Listed below are T cell receptor beta chains from one sample, sequenced in a study of vaccination and CD4 T cells after COVID-19. These receptors lack a known antigen. Each CDR3 protein gets one entry after TCRdb re-called the PCR reads with MiXCR. This table holds some 8,100 distinct CDR3 sequences, 45% to 55% found once. Source material: CD4+ T cells from blood, cultured in vitro. Receptors originate from a human donor who had recovered from COVID-19. Each CDR3 is given with its conserved first and last residue. A D gene is named only where the DNA matches it firmly. Clone sizes are given selectively: once, few, many, or a class where the clone is expanded.

TRBD1 TRBJ2-1 TRBV6-1 . TGTGCCAGCATGGACAGGGACACCTACAATGAGCAGTTCTTC CASMDRDTYNEQFF
. TRBJ2-3 TRBV19 . TGTGCCAGTAGTAGCCGGCGCACAGATACGCAGTATTTT CASSSRRTDTQYF
TRBD1 TRBJ1-1 TRBV20-1 . TGCAGTGCTTTAGACAGGGGGCAAGCTTTCTTT CSALDRGQAFF
TRBD1 TRBJ1-1 TRBV6-5 . TGTGCCAGCAGTTACACAGGGGGGGACACTGAAGCTTTCTTT CASSYTGGDTEAFF
. TRBJ2-5 TRBV7-2 . TGTGCCAGCAGCCTCACCGGGACTGCACAAGAGACCCAGTACTTC CASSLTGTAQETQYF
. TRBJ1-6 TRBV7-6 . TGTGCCAGCAGCTTAGAACAGAGGAATTCACCCCTCCACTTT CASSLEQRNSPLHF
. TRBJ1-6 TRBV7-2 few TGTGCCAGCAGCTTAAAAGTGGCATCCTATAATTCACCCCTCCACTTT CASSLKVASYNSPLHF
TRBD1 TRBJ1-5 TRBV2 . TGTGCCAGCAGTGTCGGACAGGGGGGCGGTCAGCCCCAGCATTTT CASSVGQGGGQPQHF
. TRBJ1-5 TRBV7-2 . TGTGCCAGCAGCCTGGACAGTTTCCCCAATCAGCCCCAGCATTTT CASSLDSFPNQPQHF
. TRBJ2-6 TRBV20-1 . TGCAGTGCTGGCCAACGGAGCCGGGTGACTGGGGCCAACGTCCTGACTTTC CSAGQRSRVTGANVLTF
. TRBJ2-7 TRBV15 . TGTGCCACCAGCAGAGATGGGAATTACGAGCAGTACTTC CATSRDGNYEQYF
. TRBJ1-2 TRBV27 few TGTGCCAGCAGTCCCAACCCCCCGGCCAGGGCGGGCTACACCTTC CASSPNPPARAGYTF